This entry lists 12 T cell receptor beta chains sequenced from one sample in a study of early T cells in non-severe SARS-CoV-2 infection. TCRdb recomputed calls from the 5' RACE reads with MiXCR, one row per CDR3 protein. Of about 56,000 distinct CDR3 sequences in the sample, approximately 10% are singletons; the top ten hold 6% to 8%. Sequences were obtained from whole blood. The receptors come from an adult who was a healthcare worker with PCR-confirmed SARS-CoV-2 infection or an uninfected control (not recorded which).

The rearrangement joins TRBV12-3 or TRBV12-4 to TRBJ2-5; 14 bases are a match to TRBD2. There are 16 residues in the CDR3. Trimming at V came to 5 bases and at J to 5 bases, leaving 7 bases not matched to a gene. In nucleotides, the CDR3 is TGTGCCAGCAGTCCGACTAGCGGGAGGGCCAGGGAGACCCAGTACTTC. This encodes CASSPTSGRARETQYF.

This clonotype was recorded at least ten times. The chain is built from TRBV6-6 and TRBJ2-3, with unresolved D. V lost 8 bases and J lost 0, with 12 bases in between. The CDR3 is 14 amino acids. Germline V CDR1 and CDR2: MNHNY, SVGAGI (reference sequence). CDR3 amino acids: CASGSRVSTDTQYF. The CDR3 DNA sequence: TGTGCCAGCGGGTCCCGGGTTAGCACAGATACGCAGTATTTT.

This clonotype occurred a few times. The V gene is TRBV13, the J gene TRBJ2-7; TRBD2 matches at 12 bases. V shed 1 base, J shed 7 bases, and the junction held 5 bases outside the gene matches. The CDR3 extends over 15 amino acids. Per the germline V gene, CDR1 is PRHDT and CDR2 is FYEKMQ (reference sequence). DNA of the CDR3: TGTGCCAGCAGCTTAGTGACTAGCGGGAGTAAGGAGCAGTACTTC. Protein sequence: CASSLVTSGSKEQYF.

V gene TRBV20-1 combines with J gene TRBJ1-2; 8 nucleotides line up with TRBD1. After removal of 6 bases from V and 4 bases from J, the junction contained 4 bases not matched to a gene. CDR1 is DFQATT, CDR2 SNEGSKA, per germline (reference sequence). The CDR3 totals 12 residues. DNA for the CDR3: TGCAGTGCCCTTCAGGGGGCCTATGGCTACACCTTC. This gives the protein CSALQGAYGYTF.

The J gene is TRBJ1-5, the V gene TRBV4-1; unclear D gene. This CDR3 has 15 amino acids. Germline CDR1 MGHRA, CDR2 YSYEKL. Trimming removed 0 bases from V and 1 base from J, with 7 bases in between. The CDR3 sequence is CASSQDSVSNQPQHF. As DNA, the CDR3 is TGCGCCAGCAGCCAAGATTCGGTCAGCAATCAGCCCCAGCATTTT.

This chain connects TRBV25-1 to TRBJ2-3; D not certain. Trimming shortened V by 6 bases and J by 5 bases, and 9 bases separated the two germline ends. Looked up from germline, CDR1 is MGHDK and CDR2 is SYGVNS. The CDR3 runs to 12 residues. In nucleotides, the CDR3 is TGTGCCAGCAGAGCGCCGGGAGATACGCAGTATTTT. Its protein is CASRAPGDTQYF.

The chain is built from TRBV4-1 and TRBJ1-1; D call uncertain. Trimming shortened V by 1 base and J by 1 base, and 10 bases separated the two germline ends. Germline V gives CDR1 MGHRA, CDR2 YSYEKL. The CDR3 contains 15 residues. The CDR3 bases are TGCGCCAGCAGCCAAGGTCGAGGGAGGAACACTGAAGCTTTCTTT. Translating it yields CASSQGRGRNTEAFF.

This clonotype appeared many times. The rearrangement joins TRBV29-1 to TRBJ2-7; 7 bases agree with TRBD2. The trim removed 0 bases at V and 2 bases at J, leaving 4 bases unmatched. From germline, CDR1 is SQVTM and CDR2 ANQGSEA. This CDR3 is built from 14 residues. The CDR3 DNA is TGCAGCGTTGAAGATACCGGGACTACCTACGAGCAGTACTTC. It specifies CSVEDTGTTYEQYF.

The chain employs TRBV9 and TRBJ2-3; D is tentatively TRBD1 or TRBD2 (6 bases each). The CDR3 covers 12 residues. V dropped 8 bases and J dropped 1 base, with 8 bases sitting between them. Germline values: CDR1 SGDLS, CDR2 YYNGEE. The CDR3 is CASRGRTDTQYF. The CDR3 DNA reads TGTGCCAGTCGGGGGCGCACAGATACGCAGTATTTT.

The chain couples TRBV7-9 to TRBJ1-2, with D unclear. CDR1 and CDR2 (germline): SEHNR, FQNEAQ (reference sequence). V dropped 11 bases and J dropped 2 bases, with 18 bases sitting between them. The CDR3 is 14 amino acids. Here the CDR3 DNA reads TGTGCCGGAACCTTATGGGGAAGGAACTATGGCTACACCTTC. Residues: CAGTLWGRNYGYTF.

This clonotype was seen many times. The V gene is TRBV28, the J gene TRBJ1-1; 9 nucleotides agree with TRBD1. V lost 5 bases and J lost 4; bases outside the gene matches: 8. CDR1 is MDHEN and CDR2 is SYDVKM in the germline V gene. The CDR3 length is 15 residues. The CDR3 DNA reads TGTGCCAGCAGTGAACTACAGGGGGCAGGCACTGAAGCTTTCTTT. Encoded protein: CASSELQGAGTEAFF. Using reference TRBV28 and TRBJ1-1 for the parts outside the CDR3, the full variable domain is DVKVTQSSRYLVKRTGEKVFLECVQDMDHENMFWYRQDPGLGLRLIYFSYDVKMKEKGDIPEGYSVSREKKERFSLILESASTNQTSMYLCASSELQGAGTEAFFGQGTRLTVV.

This clonotype has only a few counts. The J gene is TRBJ2-5, the V gene TRBV5-1; 8 positions match TRBD2. Trimming cost V 5 bases and J 1 base; bases outside gene matches: 4. Per the germline V gene, CDR1 is SGHRS and CDR2 is YFSETQ. The CDR3 extends over 14 amino acids. The CDR3 is CASRGSGSQETQYF. The CDR3 region has the DNA TGCGCCAGCAGGGGCAGCGGGAGCCAAGAGACCCAGTACTTC.